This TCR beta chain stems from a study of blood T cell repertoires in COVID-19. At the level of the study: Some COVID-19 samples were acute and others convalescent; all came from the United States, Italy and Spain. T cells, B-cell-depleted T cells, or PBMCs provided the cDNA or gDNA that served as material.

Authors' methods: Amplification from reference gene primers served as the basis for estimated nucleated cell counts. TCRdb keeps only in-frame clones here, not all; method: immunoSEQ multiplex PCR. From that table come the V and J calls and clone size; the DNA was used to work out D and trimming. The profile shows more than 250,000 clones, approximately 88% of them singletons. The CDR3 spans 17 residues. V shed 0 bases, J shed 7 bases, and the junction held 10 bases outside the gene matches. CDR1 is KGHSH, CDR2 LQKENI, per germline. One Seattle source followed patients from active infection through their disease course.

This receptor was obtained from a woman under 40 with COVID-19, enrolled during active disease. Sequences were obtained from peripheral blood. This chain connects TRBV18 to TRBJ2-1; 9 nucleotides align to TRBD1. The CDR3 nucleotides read TGTGCCAGCTCACCACCGTTCGGGACAGGGCAGGAGAATGAGCAGTTCTTC. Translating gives CASSPPFGTGQENEQFF.